In this sample, the clone carrying this T cell receptor (beta chain) turned up a few times. The CDR3 consists of 16 residues. CDR1 SQVTM and CDR2 ANQGSEA come from the germline V gene. V shed 2 bases, J shed 1 base, and the junction held 6 bases outside the gene matches. The record originates from a study of CD8+ T cells in alopecia areata. RNA, once extracted, was reverse transcribed into cDNA for use as the sequencing template. The table came from immunoSEQ multiplex PCR; TCRdb's copy has only in-frame clones and leaves some out. Of 120,000 or so clones in the sample, under 40% were seen once. The origin of this receptor is a human donor with alopecia areata. J is TRBJ2-1 and V is TRBV29-1, with 9 bases fitting TRBD2. Material: CD4+ T cells sorted from blood. CDR3 sequence reads: CSVELSTSGSYNEQFF. The CDR3 coding sequence is TGCAGCGTTGAACTCTCGACTAGCGGATCCTACAATGAGCAGTTCTTC.